Below are 18 T cell receptor beta chains sequenced from a single sample in a study of T cell responses to AZD1222 COVID-19 vaccine. Some clones are missing from TCRdb's copy, which holds only in-frame ones; the method was immunoSEQ multiplex PCR. The data hold 150,000 to 200,000 clones, with 92% observed a single time. The specimen comprised peripheral blood, sampled on day 0 of AZD1222 vaccination. The receptors shown here come from an adult in good health.

The gene calls are TRBV30 and TRBJ1-6; tentative D call: TRBD1 (6 bases). Per the germline V gene, CDR1 is GTSNPN and CDR2 is SVGIG (reference sequence). The CDR3 totals 15 residues. V was cut by 0 bases and J by 8 bases, with 14 bases left in between. CDR3 nucleotide sequence: TGTGCCTGGAGTGTCTTGGGGGCCGGGGATTCACCCCTCCACTTT. The encoded protein is CAWSVLGAGDSPLHF.

This sequence joins TRBV6-5 and TRBJ1-6; tentative D call: TRBD1 (6 bases). Germline V gives CDR1 MNHEY, CDR2 SVGAGI. CDR3 length equals 16 residues. With 0 bases removed from V and 9 bases from J, the gap between germline ends came to 15 bases. CDR3 bases: TGTGCCAGCAGTTACTCGAATTTGGGCAGGGGTTCACCCCTCCACTTT. Translation gives CASSYSNLGRGSPLHF.

V and J are TRBV3-1 (or the pseudogene TRBV3-2) and TRBJ2-3, with TRBD2 matching over 10 bases. CDR1 and CDR2 (germline): LGHDT, YNNKEL (reference sequence). V shed 2 bases and J 0 bases; nucleotides not matched to a gene: 2. This CDR3 has 16 residues. The CDR3 coding sequence is TGTGCCAGCAGCCAAACTAGCGGGGACAGCACAGATACGCAGTATTTT. It codes for CASSQTSGDSTDTQYF.

This sequence joins TRBV19 and TRBJ1-2; 7 bases align to TRBD1. The V gene end was trimmed by 2 bases and the J gene end by 3 bases; junction bases not matched to a gene: 6. The germline CDR1 and CDR2 sequences are LNHDA and SQIVND (reference sequence). The CDR3 has 15 amino acids. The CDR3: CASSIRGQLHYGYTF. In DNA form, the CDR3 reads TGTGCCAGTAGTATAAGGGGGCAACTCCACTATGGCTACACCTTC.

V is TRBV7-8 and J is TRBJ2-4; D ambiguous. The CDR3 sequence is 15 residues long. Trimming removed 3 bases from V and 0 bases from J, with 9 bases in between. From germline, CDR1 is SGHVS and CDR2 FQNEAQ. Here the CDR3 DNA reads TGTGCCAGCAGCTTCCTCAGACTAGCCAAAAACATTCAGTACTTC. Protein product: CASSFLRLAKNIQYF.

The V gene is TRBV11-2, the J gene TRBJ2-2, with a tentative D call TRBD2 (5 bases). CDR3 size: 13 residues. Per germline, CDR1 SGHAT and CDR2 FQNNGV. V lost 4 bases and J lost 5, with 8 bases in between. The CDR3 nucleotides read TGTGCCAGCAGCTCCTCGGGGACCGGGGAGCTGTTTTTT. Its translation is CASSSSGTGELFF.

The chain employs TRBV27 and TRBJ1-5, with D perhaps TRBD1 (5 bases). In germline, CDR1 is MNHEY, CDR2 SMNVEV (reference sequence). The V end was cut by 6 bases, the J end by 6 bases, with 18 bases between. CDR3 length: 15 residues. CDR3 loop: CASSQPGGVFQPQHF. The CDR3 DNA reads TGTGCCAGCAGCCAGCCTGGGGGGGTCTTTCAGCCCCAGCATTTT.

This clone occurred a few times. The chain carries TRBV9 and TRBJ2-2, with 10 bases fitting TRBD2. This CDR3 has 15 amino acids. Germline CDR1 and CDR2: SGDLS and YYNGEE. With 3 bases clipped from V and 6 bases from J, the junction kept 5 bases outside the gene matches. The CDR3 here is CASSGLAGDPGELFF. CDR3 in DNA: TGTGCCAGCAGCGGTCTAGCGGGAGATCCCGGGGAGCTGTTTTTT.

In its sample, this clone was seen once. The genes are TRBV20-1 and TRBJ2-3; TRBD1 might be the D (5 bases). V lost 4 bases to trimming and J lost 6 bases, with 8 bases between them. The length of the CDR3 is 11 residues. Germline values: CDR1 DFQATT, CDR2 SNEGSKA (reference sequence). Written as DNA, the CDR3 is TGCAGTGCTACTCCAGGGGATACGCAGTATTTT. Encoded protein: CSATPGDTQYF.

The CDR3, as DNA: TGTGCCAGCAGTCGATTAGGACTAGCGGGGGAGACCCAGTACTTC. Its protein is CASSRLGLAGETQYF. The V call is TRBV2, the J call TRBJ2-5, with 12 nucleotides matching TRBD2. The germline V gene has CDR1 SNHLY and CDR2 FYNNEI. CDR3 size: 15 residues. Trimming at V came to 5 bases and at J to 5 bases, leaving 6 bases not matched to a gene.

CDR3 sequence reads: CASTPVGTAPSMMNTEAFF. The CDR3 nucleotides are TGCGCCAGCACCCCAGTAGGGACGGCGCCTTCGATGATGAACACTGAAGCTTTCTTT. The genes are TRBV23-1 and TRBJ1-1, with D tentatively TRBD1 (5 bases). TRBV23-1 is known as an ORF, though its function is uncertain. Trimming pared 7 bases from V and 0 bases from J, leaving 27 bases between. CDR3 size: 19 residues.

The chain joins TRBV13 to TRBJ1-6; D may be TRBD1 (6 bases). The CDR3 is made up of 15 amino acids. Looked up from germline, CDR1 is PRHDT and CDR2 is FYEKMQ (reference sequence). Trimming shortened V by 3 bases and J by 8 bases, and 14 bases separated the two germline ends. CDR3 nucleotides: TGTGCCAGCAGCTTGGGACAAGGTACGCATTCACCCCTCCACTTT. Translated: CASSLGQGTHSPLHF.

In its sample, this clone is large. CDR3: CASSLVGWGYGYTF. In DNA, the CDR3 is TGTGCCAGCAGCTTAGTTGGGTGGGGCTATGGCTACACCTTC. The chain links TRBV7-2 to TRBJ1-2; D is uncertain. This CDR3 is built from 14 residues. Germline V lookup: CDR1 SGHTA, CDR2 FQGNSA. Trimming removed 1 base at V and 4 bases at J, with 10 bases between.

The chain joins TRBV6-5 to TRBJ2-2, with 7 positions matching TRBD1. The CDR3 runs to 14 residues. Trimming took 4 bases from V and 6 from J; bases not matched to a gene: 5. Looked up from germline, CDR1 is MNHEY and CDR2 is SVGAGI. The CDR3 spells CASSFNRGAGELFF. The CDR3, as DNA: TGTGCCAGCAGTTTTAACAGGGGTGCCGGGGAGCTGTTTTTT.

The chain combines TRBV2 with TRBJ2-5; 13 positions match TRBD2. Looked up from germline, CDR1 is SNHLY and CDR2 is FYNNEI. The CDR3 length is 15 residues. Losses at the gene ends were 8 bases for V and 4 bases for J; bases not matched to a gene: 7. CDR3 amino acids: CASCPLAGGGETQYF. CDR3 DNA sequence: TGTGCCAGCTGCCCACTAGCGGGAGGGGGAGAGACCCAGTACTTC.

J is TRBJ1-2 and V is TRBV6-5, with TRBD1 as a possible D gene (6 bases). Germline CDR1 and CDR2: MNHEY and SVGAGI. The V gene lost 4 bases and the J gene lost 4 bases, with 7 bases spanning the gap. The CDR3 length is 12 residues. The CDR3 loop is CASSSTGYGYTF. The CDR3 DNA sequence: TGTGCCAGCAGTTCGACAGGCTATGGCTACACCTTC.

V and J are TRBV6-5 and TRBJ2-7; tentatively, D is TRBD1 or TRBD2 (5 bases each). The CDR3 is 14 amino acids. V gave up 7 bases and J gave up 0 bases, with 13 bases separating them. Germline V lookup: CDR1 MNHEY, CDR2 SVGAGI. This CDR3 is CASKPGTASYEQYF. CDR3 DNA sequence: TGTGCCAGCAAACCCGGGACGGCCTCCTACGAGCAGTACTTC.

In this sample, this clone turned up once. The chain recombines TRBV4-1 with TRBJ1-3, with D perhaps TRBD1 (5 bases). CDR3 length: 14 amino acids. Trimming removed 6 bases from V and 0 bases from J, with 9 bases in between. Per germline, CDR1 MGHRA and CDR2 YSYEKL. This CDR3 is CASRGEHSGNTIYF. As DNA, the CDR3 is TGCGCCAGCAGGGGGGAGCACTCTGGAAACACCATATATTTT.